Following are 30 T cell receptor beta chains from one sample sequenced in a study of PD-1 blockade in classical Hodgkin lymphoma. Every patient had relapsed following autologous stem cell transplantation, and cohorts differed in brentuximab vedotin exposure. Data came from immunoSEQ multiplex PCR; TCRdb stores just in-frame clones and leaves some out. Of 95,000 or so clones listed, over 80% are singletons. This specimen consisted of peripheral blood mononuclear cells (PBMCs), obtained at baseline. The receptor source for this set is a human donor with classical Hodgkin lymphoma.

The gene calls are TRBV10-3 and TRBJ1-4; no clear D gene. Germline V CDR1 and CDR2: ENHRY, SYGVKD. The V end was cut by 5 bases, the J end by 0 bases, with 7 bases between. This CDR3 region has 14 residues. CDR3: CAISRASTNEKLFF. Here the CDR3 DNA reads TGTGCCATCAGTCGGGCTTCAACTAATGAAAAACTGTTTTTT.

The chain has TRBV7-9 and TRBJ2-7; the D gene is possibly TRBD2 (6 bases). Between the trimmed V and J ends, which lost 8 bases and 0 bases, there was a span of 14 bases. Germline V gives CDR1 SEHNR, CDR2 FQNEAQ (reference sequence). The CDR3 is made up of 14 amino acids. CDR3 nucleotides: TGTGCCAGCGACTCCGGGACTGGCTCCTACGAGCAGTACTTC. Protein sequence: CASDSGTGSYEQYF.

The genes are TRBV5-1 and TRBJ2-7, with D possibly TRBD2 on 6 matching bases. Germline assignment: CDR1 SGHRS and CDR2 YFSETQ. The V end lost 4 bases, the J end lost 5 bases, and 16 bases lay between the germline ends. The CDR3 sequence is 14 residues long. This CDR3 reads CASSTGGPGDEQYF. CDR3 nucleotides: TGCGCCAGCAGCACGGGTGGGCCGGGAGACGAGCAGTACTTC.

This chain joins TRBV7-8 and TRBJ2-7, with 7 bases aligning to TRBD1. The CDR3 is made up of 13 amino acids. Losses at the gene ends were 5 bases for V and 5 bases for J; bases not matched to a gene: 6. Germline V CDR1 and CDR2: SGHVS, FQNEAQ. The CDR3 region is CASSGDRVHEQYF. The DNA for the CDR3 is TGTGCCAGCAGCGGTGACAGGGTCCACGAGCAGTACTTC.

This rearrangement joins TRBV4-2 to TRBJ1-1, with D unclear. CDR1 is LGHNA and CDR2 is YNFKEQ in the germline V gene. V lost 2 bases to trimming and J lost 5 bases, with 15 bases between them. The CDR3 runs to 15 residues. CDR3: CASSQSTGGRTEAFF. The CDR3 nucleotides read TGTGCCAGCAGCCAATCTACGGGAGGGAGGACTGAAGCTTTCTTT.

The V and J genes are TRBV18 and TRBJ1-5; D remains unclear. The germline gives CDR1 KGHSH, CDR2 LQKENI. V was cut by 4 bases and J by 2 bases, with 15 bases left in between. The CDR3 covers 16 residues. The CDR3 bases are TGTGCCAGCTCACGAACATCTTTCGATCGCAATCAGCCCCAGCATTTT. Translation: CASSRTSFDRNQPQHF.

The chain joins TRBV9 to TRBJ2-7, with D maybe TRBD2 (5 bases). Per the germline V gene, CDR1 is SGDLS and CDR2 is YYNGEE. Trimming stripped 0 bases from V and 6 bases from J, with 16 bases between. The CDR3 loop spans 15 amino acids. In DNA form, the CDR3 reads TGTGCCAGCAGCGTAGGAGAGGGAATCGTCCGCGAGCAGTACTTC. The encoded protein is CASSVGEGIVREQYF.

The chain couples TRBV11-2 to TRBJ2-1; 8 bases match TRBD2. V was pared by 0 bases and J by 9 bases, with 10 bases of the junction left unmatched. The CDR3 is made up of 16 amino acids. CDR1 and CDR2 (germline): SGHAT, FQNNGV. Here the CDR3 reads CASSLDPPATSGEQFF. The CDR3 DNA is TGTGCCAGCAGCTTAGATCCTCCGGCAACTAGCGGTGAGCAGTTCTTC.

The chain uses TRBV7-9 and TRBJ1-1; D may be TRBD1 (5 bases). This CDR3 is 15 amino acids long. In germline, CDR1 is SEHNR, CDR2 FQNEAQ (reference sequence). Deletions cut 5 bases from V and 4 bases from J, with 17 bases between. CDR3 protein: CASSRPSGLGTEAFF. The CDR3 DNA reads TGTGCCAGCAGCCGCCCCTCAGGGTTGGGCACTGAAGCTTTCTTT.

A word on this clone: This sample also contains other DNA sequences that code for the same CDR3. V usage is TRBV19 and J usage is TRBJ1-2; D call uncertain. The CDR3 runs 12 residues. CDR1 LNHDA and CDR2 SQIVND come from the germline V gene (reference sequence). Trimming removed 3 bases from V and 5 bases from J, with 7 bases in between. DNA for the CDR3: TGTGCCAGTAGTATTTCAGTTTATGGCTACACCTTC. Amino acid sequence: CASSISVYGYTF. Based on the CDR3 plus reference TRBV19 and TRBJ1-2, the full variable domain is DGGITQSPKYLFRKEGQNVTLSCEQNLNHDAMYWYRQDPGQGLRLIYYSQIVNDFQKGDIAEGYSVSREKKESFPLTVTSAQKNPTAFYLCASSISVYGYTFGSGTRLTVV.

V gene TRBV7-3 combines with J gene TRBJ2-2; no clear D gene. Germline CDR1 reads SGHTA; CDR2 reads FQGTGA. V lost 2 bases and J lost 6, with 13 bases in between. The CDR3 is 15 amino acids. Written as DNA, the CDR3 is TGTGCCAGCAGCTTATCTGTGGGCTCCTCCGGGGAGCTGTTTTTT. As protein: CASSLSVGSSGELFF.

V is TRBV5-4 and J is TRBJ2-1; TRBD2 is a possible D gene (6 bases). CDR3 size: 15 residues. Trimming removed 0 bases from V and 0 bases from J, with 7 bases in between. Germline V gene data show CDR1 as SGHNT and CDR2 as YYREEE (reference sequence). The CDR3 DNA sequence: TGTGCCAGCAGCTTGGGGGGAGGCTCCTACAATGAGCAGTTCTTC. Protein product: CASSLGGGSYNEQFF.

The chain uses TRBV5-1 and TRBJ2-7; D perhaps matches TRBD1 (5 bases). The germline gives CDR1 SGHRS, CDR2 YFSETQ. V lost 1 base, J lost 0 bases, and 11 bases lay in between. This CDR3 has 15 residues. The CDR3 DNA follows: TGCGCCAGCAGCTTGTCAGGGTTTAGCTCCTACGAGCAGTACTTC. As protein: CASSLSGFSSYEQYF.

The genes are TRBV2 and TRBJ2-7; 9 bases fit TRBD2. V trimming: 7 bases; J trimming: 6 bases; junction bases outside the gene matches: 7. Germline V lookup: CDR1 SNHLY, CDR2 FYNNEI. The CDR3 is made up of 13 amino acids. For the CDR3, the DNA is TGTGCCAGCAATAGCGGGAGAGGCGGCGAGCAGTACTTC. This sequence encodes CASNSGRGGEQYF. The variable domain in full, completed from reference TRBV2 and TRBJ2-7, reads EPEVTQTPSHQVTQMGQEVILRCVPISNHLYFYWYRQILGQKVEFLVSFYNNEISEKSEIFDDQFSVERPDGSNFTLKIRSTKLEDSAMYFCASNSGRGGEQYFGPGTRLTVT.

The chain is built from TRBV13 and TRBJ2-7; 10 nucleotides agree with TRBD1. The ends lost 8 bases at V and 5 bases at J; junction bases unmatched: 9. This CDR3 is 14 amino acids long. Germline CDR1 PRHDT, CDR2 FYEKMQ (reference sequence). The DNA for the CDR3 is TGTGCCAGCTGGGGGGACAGGGGAACCCACGAGCAGTACTTC. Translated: CASWGDRGTHEQYF.

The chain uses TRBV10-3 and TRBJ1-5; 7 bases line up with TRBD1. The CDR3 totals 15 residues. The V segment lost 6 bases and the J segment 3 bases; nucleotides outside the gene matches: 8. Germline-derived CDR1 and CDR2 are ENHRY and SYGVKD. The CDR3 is CAISQRTGPNQPQHF. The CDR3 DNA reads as TGTGCCATCAGCCAGCGGACAGGACCCAATCAGCCCCAGCATTTT.

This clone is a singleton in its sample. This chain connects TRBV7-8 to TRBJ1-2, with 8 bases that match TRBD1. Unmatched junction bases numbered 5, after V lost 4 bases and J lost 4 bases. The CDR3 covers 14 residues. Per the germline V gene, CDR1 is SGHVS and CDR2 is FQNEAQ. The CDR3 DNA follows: TGTGCCAGCAGCTCGACAGGGGCCGGCTATGGCTACACCTTC. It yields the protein CASSSTGAGYGYTF.

In nucleotides, the CDR3 is TGTGCCAGTAGTACCTTGACCGAGAACAATGAGCAGTTCTTC. It translates to CASSTLTENNEQFF. This chain joins TRBV19 and TRBJ2-1; no clear D gene. Germline CDR1 and CDR2: LNHDA and SQIVND (reference sequence). The CDR3 loop spans 14 amino acids. Deletions cut 4 bases from V and 5 bases from J, with 12 bases between.

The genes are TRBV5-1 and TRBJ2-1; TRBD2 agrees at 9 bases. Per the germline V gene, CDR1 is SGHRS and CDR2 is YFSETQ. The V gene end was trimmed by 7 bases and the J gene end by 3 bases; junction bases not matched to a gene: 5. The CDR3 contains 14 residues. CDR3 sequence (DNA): TGCGCCAGCGGACTAGCGCATATCTACAATGAGCAGTTCTTC. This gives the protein CASGLAHIYNEQFF.

The CDR3 is CAIRPRGGAYEQYF. DNA for the CDR3: TGTGCCATCAGACCCAGGGGCGGGGCCTACGAGCAGTACTTC. The V and J genes are TRBV10-3 and TRBJ2-7; D tentatively reads TRBD1 or TRBD2 (6 bases each). This CDR3 is built from 14 residues. In germline, CDR1 is ENHRY, CDR2 SYGVKD. The V end was cut by 6 bases, the J end by 2 bases, with 14 bases between.

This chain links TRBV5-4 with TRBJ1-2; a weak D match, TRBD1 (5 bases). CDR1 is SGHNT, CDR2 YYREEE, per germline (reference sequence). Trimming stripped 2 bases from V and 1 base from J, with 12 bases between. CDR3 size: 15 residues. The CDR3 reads CASSFTPGDNYGYTF. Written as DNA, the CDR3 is TGTGCCAGCAGCTTTACGCCGGGGGATAACTATGGCTACACCTTC.

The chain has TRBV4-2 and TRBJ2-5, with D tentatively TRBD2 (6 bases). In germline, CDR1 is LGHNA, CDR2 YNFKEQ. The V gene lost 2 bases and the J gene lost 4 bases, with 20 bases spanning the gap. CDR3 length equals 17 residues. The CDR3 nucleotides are TGTGCCAGCAGCCAACTCCCCGCGAGGGCCGGGGGAGAGACCCAGTACTTC. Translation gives CASSQLPARAGGETQYF.

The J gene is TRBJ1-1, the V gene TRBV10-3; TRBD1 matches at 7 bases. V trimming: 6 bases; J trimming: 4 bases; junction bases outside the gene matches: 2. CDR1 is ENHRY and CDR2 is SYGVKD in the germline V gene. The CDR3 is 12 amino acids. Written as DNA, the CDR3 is TGTGCCATCAGCCGACAGGGCACTGAAGCTTTCTTT. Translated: CAISRQGTEAFF.

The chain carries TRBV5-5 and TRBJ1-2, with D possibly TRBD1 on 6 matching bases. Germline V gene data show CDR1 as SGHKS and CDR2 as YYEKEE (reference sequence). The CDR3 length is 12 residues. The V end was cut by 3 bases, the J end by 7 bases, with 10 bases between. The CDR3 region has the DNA TGTGCCAGCAGCTATCAGGGGCCTGGCTACACCTTC. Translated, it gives CASSYQGPGYTF.

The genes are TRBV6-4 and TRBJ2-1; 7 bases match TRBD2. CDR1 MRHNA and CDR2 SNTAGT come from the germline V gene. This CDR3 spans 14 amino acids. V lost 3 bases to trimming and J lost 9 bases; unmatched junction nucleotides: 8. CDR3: CASSESGLVGEQFF. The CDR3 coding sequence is TGTGCCAGCAGTGAGTCAGGACTAGTCGGTGAGCAGTTCTTC.

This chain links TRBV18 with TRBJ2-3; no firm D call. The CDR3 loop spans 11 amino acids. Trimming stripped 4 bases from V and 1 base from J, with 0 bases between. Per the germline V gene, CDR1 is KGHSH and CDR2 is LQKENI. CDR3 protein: CASSRTDTQYF. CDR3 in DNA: TGTGCCAGCTCACGCACAGATACGCAGTATTTT.

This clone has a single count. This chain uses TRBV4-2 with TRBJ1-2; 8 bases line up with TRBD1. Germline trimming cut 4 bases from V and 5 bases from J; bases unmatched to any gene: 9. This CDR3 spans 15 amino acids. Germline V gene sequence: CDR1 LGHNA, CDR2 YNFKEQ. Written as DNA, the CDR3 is TGTGCCAGCAGCCCGGCGCCGGACAGGGCGTATGGCTACACCTTC. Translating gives CASSPAPDRAYGYTF.

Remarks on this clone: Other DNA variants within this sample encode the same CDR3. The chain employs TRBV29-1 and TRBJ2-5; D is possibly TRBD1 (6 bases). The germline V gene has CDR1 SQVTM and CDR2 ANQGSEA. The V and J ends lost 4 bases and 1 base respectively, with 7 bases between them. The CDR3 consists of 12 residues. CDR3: CSVAQGQETQYF. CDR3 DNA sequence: TGCAGCGTTGCACAGGGCCAAGAGACCCAGTACTTC.

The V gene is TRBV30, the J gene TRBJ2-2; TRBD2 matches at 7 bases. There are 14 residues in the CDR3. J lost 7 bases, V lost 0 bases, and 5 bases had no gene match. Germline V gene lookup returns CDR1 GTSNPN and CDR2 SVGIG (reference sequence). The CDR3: CAWSVSTGGGELFF. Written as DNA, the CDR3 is TGTGCCTGGAGTGTTTCTACGGGAGGCGGGGAGCTGTTTTTT.

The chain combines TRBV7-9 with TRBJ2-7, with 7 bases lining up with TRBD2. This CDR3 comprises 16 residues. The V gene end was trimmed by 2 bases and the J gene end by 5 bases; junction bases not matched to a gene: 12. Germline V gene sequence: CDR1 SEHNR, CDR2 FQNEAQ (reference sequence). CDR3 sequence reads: CASSLMASGMPHEQYF. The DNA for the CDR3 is TGTGCCAGCAGCTTAATGGCTAGCGGTATGCCCCACGAGCAGTACTTC. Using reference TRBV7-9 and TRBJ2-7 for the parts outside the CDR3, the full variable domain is DTGVSQNPRHKITKRGQNVTFRCDPISEHNRLYWYRQTLGQGPEFLTYFQNEAQLEKSRLLSDRFSAERPKGSFSTLEIQRTEQGDSAMYLCASSLMASGMPHEQYFGPGTRLTVT.